These 5 T cell receptor beta chains came from one sample sequenced in a study of Tregs in tolerant kidney transplant recipients. The nonmyeloablative bone marrow transplants came from related graft donors, with transient mixed chimerism. Repertoires were generated with immunoSEQ multiplex PCR, while TCRdb's copy carries only in-frame clones and drops some. The sample comprises about 50,000 clones, roughly 87% of which are singletons, and about 16% rests with the top ten. Source: CD8+ T cells from blood (PBMCs), taken 12 months after the transplant. Receptors originate from a human patient who received a combined kidney and bone marrow transplant. Certain T cells may be donor cells from the graft.

Concerning this clone: The sample holds other DNA sequences that translate to the same CDR3. The chain carries TRBV9 and TRBJ2-2; D may be TRBD1 (5 bases). Trimming stripped 3 bases from V and 5 bases from J, with 5 bases between. Germline V gene data show CDR1 as SGDLS and CDR2 as YYNGEE. This CDR3 has 12 residues. CDR3 DNA: TGTGCCAGCAGCGCAGGGACCGGGGAGCTGTTTTTT. Translated: CASSAGTGELFF.

The rearrangement joins TRBV4-1 to TRBJ1-1; tentative D call: TRBD1 (5 bases). Trimming shortened V by 1 base and J by 1 base, and 7 bases separated the two germline ends. Germline values: CDR1 MGHRA, CDR2 YSYEKL. The CDR3 runs 14 residues. CDR3 nucleotide sequence: TGCGCCAGCAGCCAAGGTCAGGGGAACACTGAAGCTTTCTTT. Protein: CASSQGQGNTEAFF.

The V call is TRBV2, the J call TRBJ2-1; D may be TRBD2 (5 bases). Germline CDR1 SNHLY, CDR2 FYNNEI. The CDR3 spans 15 residues. Trimming pared 7 bases from V and 9 bases from J, leaving 22 bases between. The CDR3 coding sequence is TGTGCCAGCACCACCCCCGGGGTGGACGAAGGTGAGCAGTTCTTC. Translated: CASTTPGVDEGEQFF.

The gene calls are TRBV30 and TRBJ2-7, with D maybe TRBD2 (6 bases). The CDR3 contains 12 residues. V was cut by 2 bases and J by 6 bases, with 11 bases left in between. Germline V lookup: CDR1 GTSNPN, CDR2 SVGIG (reference sequence). The CDR3 DNA reads as TGTGCCTGGAGTTCCGGGGGATTCGAGCAGTACTTC. Translating it yields CAWSSGGFEQYF.

The genes are TRBV28 and TRBJ2-3; TRBD1 matches at 10 bases. With 6 bases clipped from V and 2 bases from J, the junction kept 8 bases outside the gene matches. This CDR3 region has 16 residues. CDR1 is MDHEN, CDR2 SYDVKM, per germline. The CDR3 DNA is TGTGCCAGCAGGACCGGGACAGGGGTTTCCACAGATACGCAGTATTTT. Protein product: CASRTGTGVSTDTQYF.